A selection of T cell receptor beta chains follows, all from one sample in a study of cytomegalovirus exposure and HLA in healthy donors. Sequencing used immunoSEQ multiplex PCR; TCRdb keeps in-frame clones, though not all of them. In the table there are approximately 140,000 clones, 80% of which are singletons. The sequencing input was PBMCs. Source of these receptors: a male donor in good health and CMV-seronegative. Both conserved end residues are part of each CDR3. Each record gives: V gene, clone size, J gene, D gene, CDR3 protein, CDR3 DNA. A D gene is named only where the DNA matches it firmly. Expanded clones are given a class, and other clones once, few, many or no size at all.

TRBV27,.,TRBJ1-5,TRBD1,CASRATGFGGQPQHF,TGTGCCAGCAGGGCGACAGGGTTCGGGGGTCAGCCCCAGCATTTT
TRBV19,.,TRBJ1-1,.,CASSLQGLDTEAFF,TGTGCCAGTAGTCTTCAGGGGCTAGACACTGAAGCTTTCTTT
TRBV27,once,TRBJ1-2,.,CASSSQGSAYGYTF,TGTGCCAGCAGTTCGCAGGGGTCCGCTTATGGCTACACCTTC
TRBV5-4,once,TRBJ1-2,.,CASSLDGGENYGYTF,TGTGCCAGCAGCTTGGACGGGGGAGAAAACTATGGCTACACCTTC
TRBV7-2,.,TRBJ2-7,TRBD1,CASSPGQGRGEQYF,TGTGCCAGCAGCCCAGGACAGGGAAGAGGCGAGCAGTACTTC
TRBV28,.,TRBJ1-1,.,CASTKQGDLDTEAFF,TGTGCCAGCACCAAACAGGGAGACCTTGACACTGAAGCTTTCTTT
TRBV30,.,TRBJ1-5,TRBD1,CAWSRDRGREPQHF,TGTGCCTGGAGTAGGGACAGGGGACGAGAGCCCCAGCATTTT
TRBV5-1,.,TRBJ2-1,.,CASSLGTGGVSYNEQFF,TGCGCCAGCAGCTTGGGGACCGGGGGAGTCTCCTACAATGAGCAGTTCTTC
TRBV5-1,.,TRBJ1-6,.,CASSLGLQGNSPLHF,TGCGCCAGCAGCTTGGGGCTGCAGGGAAATTCACCCCTCCACTTT
TRBV7-2,.,TRBJ2-1,TRBD2,CASSLMLAGDNEQFF,TGTGCCAGCAGCTTAATGCTAGCGGGGGACAATGAGCAGTTCTTC
TRBV7-6,.,TRBJ2-1,.,CASSFGGTANEQFF,TGTGCCAGCAGCTTTGGGGGGACCGCCAATGAGCAGTTCTTC
TRBV7-2,.,TRBJ2-3,TRBD2,CASSLSGGPQNSTDTQYF,TGTGCCAGCAGCCTTAGCGGGGGCCCCCAGAATAGCACAGATACGCAGTATTTT
TRBV27,.,TRBJ1-4,.,CASSSLLQGPSTGLFF,TGTGCCAGCAGTTCCTTGCTACAGGGACCCTCGACGGGACTGTTTTTT
TRBV5-8,.,TRBJ1-1,TRBD1,CASSPRDRDTEAFF,TGTGCCAGCAGCCCTAGGGACAGGGACACTGAAGCTTTCTTT
TRBV19,once,TRBJ1-2,TRBD1,CASSMGQGSGYTF,TGTGCCAGTAGTATGGGACAGGGAAGTGGCTACACCTTC
TRBV6-5,.,TRBJ1-1,.,CASSSVQGVAEAFF,TGTGCCAGCAGTTCCGTTCAGGGTGTTGCTGAAGCTTTCTTT
TRBV2,.,TRBJ2-7,.,CASSEAPRGGNEQYF,TGTGCCAGCAGTGAAGCGCCAAGGGGTGGCAACGAGCAGTACTTC
TRBV7-6,.,TRBJ1-1,TRBD1,CASTETGGDDTEAFF,TGTGCCAGCACCGAGACAGGGGGCGACGACACTGAAGCTTTCTTT
TRBV28,.,TRBJ1-4,.,CASSFRNEKLFF,TGTGCCAGCAGTTTCAGGAATGAAAAACTGTTTTTT
TRBV10-3,.,TRBJ1-1,.,CAISESWNTEAFF,TGTGCCATCAGTGAGTCCTGGAACACTGAAGCTTTCTTT